These 30 T cell receptor beta chains originate from one sample sequenced in a study of shared clonotypes between healthy human individuals. Repertoires were generated with immunoSEQ multiplex PCR, while TCRdb's copy carries only in-frame clones and drops some. Here the sample spans around 1.1 million clones, 70% to 80% being singletons. The sequenced sample was memory CD4+ T cells from PBMCs. As for subset: CD45RA-negative fraction. Source of these receptors: a man aged 18 to 29 in good health. Some clones in this sample may be carry-over from other donors' samples.

The chain couples TRBV6-1 to TRBJ2-3, with D possibly being TRBD2 (5 bases). Per germline, CDR1 MNHNS and CDR2 SASEGT. This CDR3 region has 13 residues. The V end was cut by 7 bases, the J end by 2 bases, with 10 bases between. The CDR3 is CASKAESTDTQYF. The CDR3, as DNA: TGTGCCAGCAAAGCGGAGTCCACAGATACGCAGTATTTT.

J is TRBJ2-7 and V is TRBV19, with D possibly matching TRBD1 (5 bases). CDR1 and CDR2 from the germline V gene are LNHDA and SQIVND (reference sequence). With 5 bases removed from V and 5 bases from J, the gap between germline ends came to 13 bases. The CDR3 contains 13 residues. Written as DNA, the CDR3 is TGTGCCAGTAGTGTAGGACATCTGGACGAGCAGTACTTC. Translating gives CASSVGHLDEQYF.

The J gene is TRBJ2-7, the V gene TRBV18; 7 nucleotides align to TRBD2. The CDR3 loop spans 17 amino acids. The ends lost 2 bases at V and 3 bases at J; junction bases unmatched: 13. Per germline, CDR1 KGHSH and CDR2 LQKENI. CDR3 region: CASSPTDFGLEGYEQYF. CDR3 DNA: TGTGCCAGCTCACCAACTGATTTTGGACTAGAAGGCTACGAGCAGTACTTC.

The chain links TRBV7-2 to TRBJ1-5; D unresolved. Germline values: CDR1 SGHTA, CDR2 FQGNSA. This CDR3 is 13 amino acids long. The ends were cut back, 2 bases at V and 7 bases at J, with 9 bases in the middle. In DNA form, the CDR3 reads TGTGCCAGCAGCTTAAACCCCGGGCAGCCCCAGCATTTT. Translating gives CASSLNPGQPQHF.

As for this clone: This sample includes further DNA sequences coding for the same CDR3. The CDR3 sequence is CASSLSAGGGYTF. In nucleotides, the CDR3 is TGTGCCAGCAGTTTATCGGCAGGGGGTGGCTACACCTTC. The chain carries TRBV27 and TRBJ1-2, with TRBD1 matching 7 bases. The CDR3 spans 13 residues. Germline-derived CDR1 and CDR2 are MNHEY and SMNVEV (reference sequence). With V trimmed by 0 bases and J by 7 bases, 2 bases remained unmatched.

The V and J genes are TRBV7-2 and TRBJ2-2; 10 nucleotides match TRBD2. The length of the CDR3 is 17 residues. CDR1 is SGHTA and CDR2 is FQGNSA in the germline V gene. The V gene end was trimmed by 5 bases and the J gene end by 7 bases; junction bases not matched to a gene: 13. CDR3 residues: CASSLRVLAGVGGELFF. Written as DNA, the CDR3 is TGTGCCAGCAGCCTCCGCGTTCTAGCGGGAGTTGGCGGGGAGCTGTTTTTT.

The chain combines TRBV5-6 with TRBJ1-3; no firm D call. Germline CDR1 SGHDT, CDR2 YYEEEE. The V and J ends lost 0 bases and 9 bases respectively, with 13 bases between them. The CDR3 loop spans 14 amino acids. The CDR3 nucleotides are TGTGCCAGCAGCTTGGGGACGGCCCGGGGCACCATATATTTT. It specifies CASSLGTARGTIYF.

The chain links TRBV4-1 to TRBJ2-6; a weak D match, TRBD1 (5 bases). Germline CDR1 and CDR2: MGHRA and YSYEKL. V lost 0 bases and J lost 2, with 8 bases in between. The CDR3 length is 16 residues. CDR3 region: CASSQDDRPGANVLTF. CDR3 sequence (DNA): TGCGCCAGCAGCCAAGATGACAGACCTGGGGCCAACGTCCTGACTTTC.

CDR3 sequence reads: CASSHNTNYGYTF. The CDR3, as DNA: TGTGCCAGCAGCCACAATACTAACTATGGCTACACCTTC. The chain joins TRBV27 to TRBJ1-2, with unresolved D. The CDR3 is made up of 13 amino acids. Germline CDR1 and CDR2: MNHEY and SMNVEV (reference sequence). Trimming stripped 6 bases from V and 0 bases from J, with 8 bases between.

The V and J genes are TRBV6-5 and TRBJ2-3; unclear D gene. The CDR3 spans 13 residues. Trimming cost V 4 bases and J 5 bases, with 10 bases left between them. Germline lookup yields CDR1 MNHEY and CDR2 SVGAGI. CDR3 in DNA: TGTGCCAGCAGTTCTCACTCTAGAGATACGCAGTATTTT. Translating gives CASSSHSRDTQYF.

CDR3 sequence: CASSQDRLNTEAFF. The CDR3 DNA reads TGTGCCAGCAGCCAAGATCGGCTGAACACTGAAGCTTTCTTT. The gene calls are TRBV4-2 and TRBJ1-1; the D is unclear. CDR1 LGHNA and CDR2 YNFKEQ come from the germline V gene. Trimming cost V 0 bases and J 0 bases, with 5 bases left between them. CDR3 length: 14 amino acids.

The chain couples TRBV25-1 to TRBJ2-1, with D maybe TRBD1 (5 bases). The V gene lost 2 bases and the J gene lost 2 bases, with 19 bases spanning the gap. CDR3 length: 18 residues. CDR1 and CDR2 from the germline V gene are MGHDK and SYGVNS. This CDR3 reads CASSEGALRQITYNEQFF. CDR3 nucleotides: TGTGCCAGCAGTGAAGGTGCGTTGAGACAGATAACCTACAATGAGCAGTTCTTC. Full variable domain (rest looked up from reference TRBV25-1 and TRBJ2-1): EADIYQTPRYLVIGTGKKITLECSQTMGHDKMYWYQQDPGMELHLIHYSYGVNSTEKGDLSSESTVSRIRTEHFPLTLESARPSHTSQYLCASSEGALRQITYNEQFFGPGTRLTVL.

In the case of this clone: The same CDR3 can be traced to other DNA sequences in this sample. The gene calls are TRBV7-9 and TRBJ1-5; D is possibly TRBD1 (5 bases). The CDR3 contains 15 residues. V was cut by 0 bases and J by 2 bases, with 8 bases left in between. CDR1 SEHNR and CDR2 FQNEAQ come from the germline V gene (reference sequence). The CDR3 DNA reads TGTGCCAGCAGCTTAGCTGGGGCAGGCAATCAGCCCCAGCATTTT. Translating it yields CASSLAGAGNQPQHF.

The rearrangement links TRBV5-4 to TRBJ1-2; TRBD1 might be the D (6 bases). The germline V and J ends were trimmed by 0 bases and 6 bases, with 9 bases remaining between them. Germline values: CDR1 SGHNT, CDR2 YYREEE (reference sequence). CDR3 length: 13 residues. The CDR3 bases are TGTGCCAGCAGCTTGGACAGGGTGGATGGCTACACCTTC. Its translation: CASSLDRVDGYTF.

This clone appeared a single time. The chain combines TRBV4-1 with TRBJ2-3; 8 nucleotides agree with TRBD2. This CDR3 comprises 17 residues. After removal of 1 base from V and 0 bases from J, the junction contained 6 bases not matched to a gene. Germline V gene data show CDR1 as MGHRA and CDR2 as YSYEKL. The CDR3 bases are TGCGCCAGCAGCCAAGCAAGCGGGAGATGGAGCACAGATACGCAGTATTTT. Translating gives CASSQASGRWSTDTQYF.

The J gene is TRBJ1-1, the V gene TRBV7-2; D uncertain. The V end lost 3 bases, the J end lost 1 base, and 12 bases lay between the germline ends. The CDR3 has 15 amino acids. Germline CDR1 is SGHTA and CDR2 is FQGNSA. The CDR3 loop is CASSFEGSSNTEAFF. The CDR3 DNA follows: TGTGCCAGCAGCTTTGAGGGCAGCTCGAACACTGAAGCTTTCTTT.

This rearrangement joins TRBV5-1 to TRBJ2-3; no definite D call. This CDR3 has 12 residues. CDR1 is SGHRS, CDR2 YFSETQ, per germline. Between the trimmed V and J ends, which lost 4 bases and 5 bases, there was a span of 8 bases. The CDR3, as DNA: TGCGCCAGCAGCACTCGTGGAGATACGCAGTATTTT. The encoded protein is CASSTRGDTQYF.

This clone was seen more than once but under ten times. The CDR3 DNA follows: TGTGCCAGCAGCCCGGGACTGAGACCCTACGAGCAGTACTTC. Its translation: CASSPGLRPYEQYF. This rearrangement joins TRBV4-2 to TRBJ2-7; D might be TRBD2 (6 bases). The V and J ends lost 4 bases and 2 bases respectively, with 12 bases between them. The CDR3 is made up of 14 amino acids. The germline V gene has CDR1 LGHNA and CDR2 YNFKEQ.

The V call is TRBV9, the J call TRBJ2-1, with TRBD1 as a possible D gene (5 bases). Germline V gene data show CDR1 as SGDLS and CDR2 as YYNGEE. Trimming cost V 0 bases and J 1 base, with 11 bases left between them. The CDR3 length is 16 residues. The DNA of the CDR3 is TGTGCCAGCAGCGTAGCAGGGCAGAGTTCCTACAATGAGCAGTTCTTC. It codes for CASSVAGQSSYNEQFF.

The chain's CDR3 is CASSPGSFTSGNTIYF. In nucleotides, the CDR3 is TGTGCCAGCTCACCCGGGTCCTTCACCTCTGGAAACACCATATATTTT. The chain employs TRBV18 and TRBJ1-3; D gene uncertain. Trimming left V 3 bases short and J 0 bases short, with 12 bases between. Germline V gives CDR1 KGHSH, CDR2 LQKENI. CDR3 size: 16 residues.

The rearrangement joins TRBV7-8 to TRBJ1-1; D gene uncertain. Germline V lookup: CDR1 SGHVS, CDR2 FQNEAQ. The germline V and J ends were trimmed by 5 bases and 1 base, with 14 bases remaining between them. The CDR3 contains 15 residues. The CDR3 nucleotides read TGTGCCAGCAGCCTCCTTGGCAGTGGGAACACTGAAGCTTTCTTT. Amino acids: CASSLLGSGNTEAFF. Looking up the rest from reference TRBV7-8 and TRBJ1-1 gives the full variable domain: GAGVSQSPRYKVAKRGQDVALRCDPISGHVSLFWYQQALGQGPEFLTYFQNEAQLDKSGLPSDRFFAERPEGSVSTLKIQRTQQEDSAVYLCASSLLGSGNTEAFFGQGTRLTVV.

A word on this clone: The same CDR3 is also encoded by other DNA sequences in this sample. The chain has TRBV7-7 and TRBJ2-5; D is possibly TRBD1 or TRBD2 (6 bases each). The V end was cut by 5 bases, the J end by 4 bases, with 11 bases between. The germline V gene encodes CDR1 SSHAT and CDR2 FNYEAQ (reference sequence). This CDR3 is 13 amino acids long. In DNA, the CDR3 is TGTGCCAGCAGCCCAGGAGGGGGAGAGACCCAGTACTTC. Translated, it gives CASSPGGGETQYF.

The chain carries TRBV7-2 and TRBJ2-2; 7 nucleotides align to TRBD1. Germline V gene sequence: CDR1 SGHTA, CDR2 FQGNSA. This CDR3 region has 15 residues. The V and J ends lost 6 bases and 0 bases, in that order; junction bases with no gene match: 4. The CDR3 DNA sequence: TGTGCCAGCAGGTCGGGACAGACGAACACCGGGGAGCTGTTTTTT. Translating gives CASRSGQTNTGELFF.

In regard to this clone: A much bigger clone sits one base away, suggesting this may be a read error. The sample has other DNA sequences that encode this CDR3 too. The gene calls are TRBV2 and TRBJ2-3; tentatively, D is TRBD2 (6 bases). Looked up from germline, CDR1 is SNHLY and CDR2 is FYNNEI. This CDR3 spans 15 amino acids. The CDR3 sequence: CASSEALPWGDTQYF. CDR3 sequence (DNA): TGTGCCAGCAGTGAAGCGCTTCCGTGGGGGGATACACAGTATTTT.

A word on this clone: The sample carries other DNA sequences with the same CDR3. The chain carries TRBV7-2 and TRBJ1-2; D remains unclear. Trimming removed 1 base at V and 3 bases at J, with 6 bases between. CDR3 length equals 13 residues. CDR1 and CDR2 from the germline V gene are SGHTA and FQGNSA. The CDR3 DNA is TGTGCCAGCAGCTTAGGCAGAGACTATGGCTACACCTTC. Its translation: CASSLGRDYGYTF. Complete variable domain (other parts from reference TRBV7-2 and TRBJ1-2): GAGVSQSPSNKVTEKGKDVELRCDPISGHTALYWYRQSLGQGLEFLIYFQGNSAPDKSGLPSDRFSAERTGGSVSTLTIQRTQQEDSAVYLCASSLGRDYGYTFGSGTRLTVV.

With respect to this clone: This could be a read error, since a much larger clone is one nucleotide away. The chain joins TRBV7-9 to TRBJ2-5; 9 nucleotides agree with TRBD1. There are 16 residues in the CDR3. CDR1 and CDR2 (germline): SEHNR, FQNEAQ (reference sequence). The CDR3 region has the DNA TGTGCCAACAGCCCTCCCCCCGGACAGGGGCAGGAGACCCAGTACTTC. Its translation: CANSPPPGQGQETQYF.

This chain uses TRBV6-6 with TRBJ2-2; D tentatively reads TRBD1 or TRBD2 (6 bases each). CDR3 size: 16 residues. Per the germline V gene, CDR1 is MNHNY and CDR2 is SVGAGI (reference sequence). Trimming shortened V by 8 bases and J by 6 bases, and 22 bases separated the two germline ends. The CDR3 coding sequence is TGTGCCAGCGTACCCGGCGGAGGGACAAGTCCCGGGGAGCTGTTTTTT. It is translated as CASVPGGGTSPGELFF.

The genes are TRBV7-2 and TRBJ2-7; D not resolved. The germline gives CDR1 SGHTA, CDR2 FQGNSA. The V and J ends lost 4 bases and 6 bases respectively, with 16 bases between them. CDR3 length: 14 residues. The CDR3 DNA follows: TGTGCCAGCAGCTCCACCTCGGGTAGGCTCGAGCAGTACTTC. Translation gives CASSSTSGRLEQYF.

The J gene is TRBJ1-2, the V gene TRBV7-2; D gene uncertain. Trimming stripped 5 bases from V and 1 base from J, with 14 bases between. The CDR3 is made up of 15 amino acids. In germline, CDR1 is SGHTA, CDR2 FQGNSA. The CDR3 region has the DNA TGTGCCAGCAGCCCCCGGACGGAGTATAACTATGGCTACACCTTC. Encoded protein: CASSPRTEYNYGYTF.

The rearrangement uses TRBV7-8 and TRBJ2-1; 10 nucleotides agree with TRBD2. J gave up 2 bases and V 5 bases, and 6 bases lay outside the gene matches. The CDR3 is 16 residues long. CDR1 and CDR2 (germline): SGHVS, FQNEAQ. The CDR3 coding sequence is TGTGCCAGCAGCCCATGGACTAGCGGTGCCTACAATGAGCAGTTCTTC. Its translation: CASSPWTSGAYNEQFF.